The T cell receptor beta chain under discussion was sequenced for a study of cytomegalovirus exposure and HLA in healthy donors. Donors were drawn from the approximately 130-subject validation cohort, separate from the roughly 610-subject first cohort. There are 15 residues in the CDR3. CDR1 MNHEY and CDR2 SMNVEV come from the germline V gene (reference sequence). The trim removed 5 bases at V and 9 bases at J, leaving 12 bases unmatched. Note on this clone: As yet, its antigen is unknown.

Only in-frame clones appear in the TCRdb table, and some are missing; sequencing was by immunoSEQ multiplex PCR. The data hold about 86,000 clones, with approximately 93% observed a single time. Study-level points and caveats: That first-cohort TCR clusters tended to co-occur in the roughly 130 validation repertoires was found in a later analysis. The listing of fewer than 200 TCR beta chains classed them as cytomegalovirus-associated. With high specificity and sensitivity, the classifier reportedly diagnosed cytomegalovirus status.

The chain employs TRBV27 and TRBJ2-1; 8 bases are shared with TRBD1. The receptor was isolated from a man younger than 35 in good health and CMV-seronegative. The sample comprised PBMCs. The DNA for the CDR3 is TGTGCCAGCAGTCTACGGGGACAGGTAGTCGGTGAGCAGTTCTTC. Protein product: CASSLRGQVVGEQFF.